Sequencing of this T cell receptor beta chain was carried out in a study of synovial regulatory T cells in juvenile arthritis. The 11 donors had active juvenile idiopathic arthritis, with 3 polyarticular and 8 oligoarticular cases. Study findings and constraints: iaTreg cells shared more CDR3 sequences with synovial Tregs than other blood Tregs did.

This CDR3 contains 14 residues. No DNA is recorded. The germline CDR1 and CDR2 sequences are SGHVS and FNYEAQ. Sequencing was performed with immunoSEQ multiplex PCR; in TCRdb, only in-frame clones are kept and a portion is missing. This specimen shows 7,500 to 10,000 clones; the ten leading clones hold approximately 0.77%. Worth noting for this clone: The antigen is unknown.

The receptor was derived from a donor between 2 and 29 years old with juvenile idiopathic arthritis. Sequenced material: Treg cells from blood. Subset in this sample: remaining (HLA-DR-negative) circulating blood Treg cells. V and J are TRBV7-6 and TRBJ1-1. The chain's CDR3 is CASSLVGGNTEAFF.